This TCR beta chain was sequenced for a study of T cell responses to AZD1222 COVID-19 vaccine. Clones were read by immunoSEQ multiplex PCR, and TCRdb kept only the in-frame ones, dropping some. The sample records 150,000 to 200,000 clones, about 90% being singletons. The ends were cut back, 2 bases at V and 0 bases at J, with 6 bases in the middle. CDR3 length equals 14 residues. CDR1 is SGDLS, CDR2 YYNGEE, per germline. Comments on this clone: No antigen is known for it.

Whole-study findings and limits: It was only after the peak T cell response that any repertoires were sampled. Compared with day 0, the breadth and depth of the Spike-specific TCR repertoire rose significantly after two doses of AZD1222. Vaccine-associated CD4 TCRs ranged over spike, dominating at 160-218 and 743-854.

Here the sequenced sample was peripheral blood, taken 28 days after the second dose of the MenACWY control vaccine. The chain couples TRBV9 to TRBJ1-5; tentatively, D is TRBD1 (5 bases). The source of this sequence is an adult who received the MenACWY meningococcal vaccine as a control. CDR3 coding DNA: TGTGCCAGCAGCGTCAGGGATAGCAATCAGCCCCAGCATTTT. Translation gives CASSVRDSNQPQHF.